This T cell receptor beta chain emerged from a study of shared T cell receptors in the human thymus. TCRdb's copy holds only in-frame clones and misses some; the assay was immunoSEQ multiplex PCR. The sample holds hundreds of thousands of clones, roughly 86% seen once. Trimming removed 5 bases from V and 6 bases from J; junction bases left unmatched: 11. The CDR3 is 15 amino acids. Germline values: CDR1 SEHNR, CDR2 FQNEAQ (reference sequence). The same data also went into a second study, on human thymus T cells. This second study says: Donors were healthy Finnish infants having corrective surgery for congenital heart defects. Thymus tissue was removed during corrective cardiac surgery. Usage of V and J genes appeared biased in thymic and blood repertoires. Related research described thymic repertoires that were highly overlapping among unrelated individuals.

The rearrangement joins TRBV7-9 to TRBJ2-7; 9 bases line up with TRBD1. The receptor's source is a boy younger than two with a congenital heart defect. What was sequenced was thymocytes. The CDR3 DNA reads as TGTGCCAGCAGCCTTGAACAGGGGGCTTCGATCGAGCAGTACTTC. Translated, it gives CASSLEQGASIEQYF. The complete variable domain, with remaining parts taken from reference TRBV7-9 and TRBJ2-7, reads DTGVSQNPRHKITKRGQNVTFRCDPISEHNRLYWYRQTLGQGPEFLTYFQNEAQLEKSRLLSDRFSAERPKGSFSTLEIQRTEQGDSAMYLCASSLEQGASIEQYFGPGTRLTVT.